The 23 T cell receptor beta chains below were found in one sample sequenced in a study of cytomegalovirus exposure and HLA in healthy donors. Sequenced by immunoSEQ multiplex PCR; TCRdb stores in-frame clones only, minus some. Here the sample spans under 75,000 clones, 85% to 95% being singletons. Sequenced: PBMCs. These receptors originate from a young woman in good health and CMV-seropositive.

This chain uses TRBV5-4 with TRBJ2-5, with 9 positions matching TRBD1. V gave up 4 bases and J gave up 2 bases; unmatched junction bases: 6. Per the germline V gene, CDR1 is SGHNT and CDR2 is YYREEE (reference sequence). The CDR3 length is 15 residues. The CDR3 is CASSTTTGGQETQYF. DNA of the CDR3: TGTGCCAGCAGCACCACGACAGGGGGGCAAGAGACCCAGTACTTC.

The chain is built from TRBV30 and TRBJ1-4; possible D gene TRBD1, 6 bases. The CDR3 has 13 amino acids. The V and J ends lost 4 bases and 8 bases respectively, with 14 bases between them. Germline assignment: CDR1 GTSNPN and CDR2 SVGIG (reference sequence). The CDR3: CAWNGQGREKLFF. The DNA of the CDR3 is TGTGCCTGGAATGGTCAGGGGCGAGAAAAACTGTTTTTT.

As concerns this clone: In the same sample, other DNA sequences code for this CDR3. The J gene is TRBJ2-1, the V gene TRBV9; 10 bases match TRBD2. There are 15 residues in the CDR3. Germline CDR1 is SGDLS and CDR2 is YYNGEE. V dropped 2 bases and J dropped 7; count of bases not matched to a gene: 6. The CDR3 loop is CASSVGLAGVNEQFF. CDR3 nucleotide sequence: TGTGCCAGCAGCGTTGGCCTAGCGGGAGTAAATGAGCAGTTCTTC.

The chain carries TRBV5-4 and TRBJ1-2; D remains ambiguous. Trimming left V 1 base short and J 8 bases short, with 18 bases between. The CDR3 contains 15 residues. CDR1 and CDR2 (germline): SGHNT, YYREEE (reference sequence). The CDR3 spells CASSLRNSMGDGYTF. In DNA form, the CDR3 reads TGTGCCAGCAGCTTGAGGAACAGTATGGGTGACGGCTACACCTTC. The entire variable domain, with the rest obtained from reference TRBV5-4 and TRBJ1-2, is as follows: ETGVTQSPTHLIKTRGQQVTLRCSSQSGHNTVSWYQQALGQGPQFIFQYYREEENGRGNFPPRFSGLQFPNYSSELNVNALELDDSALYLCASSLRNSMGDGYTFGSGTRLTVV.

The V call is TRBV19, the J call TRBJ2-5; D gene unclear. CDR3 length: 15 residues. CDR1 is LNHDA and CDR2 is SQIVND in the germline V gene (reference sequence). The V and J ends lost 2 bases and 1 base respectively, with 11 bases between them. CDR3 sequence reads: CASSILAGPQETQYF. CDR3 DNA: TGTGCCAGTAGTATACTGGCAGGCCCCCAAGAGACCCAGTACTTC.

The CDR3 sequence is CASSFQGTNEKLFF. As DNA, the CDR3 is TGTGCCAGCAGCTTCCAGGGAACTAATGAAAAACTGTTTTTT. The chain links TRBV11-2 to TRBJ1-4, with D possibly TRBD1 on 5 matching bases. The germline V gene encodes CDR1 SGHAT and CDR2 FQNNGV. The CDR3 length is 14 residues. Trimming shortened V by 3 bases and J by 1 base, and 6 bases separated the two germline ends.

The chain carries TRBV2 and TRBJ2-2; D might be TRBD2 (6 bases). This CDR3 is built from 18 residues. Germline CDR1 SNHLY, CDR2 FYNNEI. V shed 1 base and J shed 2 bases, with 17 bases lying between them. Here the CDR3 DNA reads TGTGCCAGCAGTGAAGGGCGAGGGAGGATAACTAACACCGGGGAGCTGTTTTTT. Amino acids: CASSEGRGRITNTGELFF.

V gene TRBV10-1 combines with J gene TRBJ2-1, with 11 bases that match TRBD2. After removal of 8 bases from V and 10 bases from J, the junction contained 10 bases not matched to a gene. Germline values: CDR1 WNHNN, CDR2 SYGVQD (reference sequence). This CDR3 region has 14 residues. For the CDR3, the DNA is TGCGCCAGCGGGGGTAGCGGGAGGGCGAACGAGCAGTTCTTC. It codes for CASGGSGRANEQFF.

The chain links TRBV4-1 to TRBJ2-7; TRBD1 might be the D (5 bases). The V gene lost 3 bases and the J gene lost 6 bases, with 15 bases spanning the gap. Germline CDR1 is MGHRA and CDR2 is YSYEKL. The CDR3 spans 14 residues. CDR3 coding DNA: TGCGCCAGCAGCCATACTCCAGGGCTTCGCGAGCAGTACTTC. Encoded protein: CASSHTPGLREQYF.

The J gene is TRBJ1-1, the V gene TRBV6-5, with D possibly TRBD1 on 5 matching bases. CDR3 length: 15 residues. Germline V gene sequence: CDR1 MNHEY, CDR2 SVGAGI. Deletions cut 6 bases from V and 1 base from J, with 15 bases between. CDR3 loop: CASSRKLTGNTEAFF. In nucleotides, the CDR3 is TGTGCCAGCAGCCGGAAACTAACAGGGAACACTGAAGCTTTCTTT.

This chain connects TRBV19 to TRBJ2-3; 11 bases match TRBD1. From germline, CDR1 is LNHDA and CDR2 SQIVND (reference sequence). The CDR3 loop spans 15 amino acids. The V gene end was trimmed by 5 bases and the J gene end by 4 bases; junction bases not matched to a gene: 5. The CDR3 DNA follows: TGTGCCAGTAGTCCGGGACAGGGGGACGCAGATACGCAGTATTTT. It translates to CASSPGQGDADTQYF. Variable domain in full (rest from reference TRBV19 and TRBJ2-3): DGGITQSPKYLFRKEGQNVTLSCEQNLNHDAMYWYRQDPGQGLRLIYYSQIVNDFQKGDIAEGYSVSREKKESFPLTVTSAQKNPTAFYLCASSPGQGDADTQYFGPGTRLTVL.

The gene calls are TRBV6-1 and TRBJ1-1; no clear D. The germline V gene has CDR1 MNHNS and CDR2 SASEGT. This CDR3 region has 13 residues. With 7 bases removed from V and 1 base from J, the gap between germline ends came to 10 bases. CDR3 coding DNA: TGTGCCAGCACCTGGGCATCGAACACTGAAGCTTTCTTT. Translation gives CASTWASNTEAFF.

The genes are TRBV7-2 and TRBJ1-3, with D unclear. The CDR3 has 14 residues. Germline V gives CDR1 SGHTA, CDR2 FQGNSA. V dropped 0 bases and J dropped 4 bases, with 7 bases sitting between them. CDR3 DNA: TGTGCCAGCAGCTTAGCGGGCGTCGGAAACACCATATATTTT. This encodes CASSLAGVGNTIYF.

The V call is TRBV4-1, the J call TRBJ1-1, with D perhaps TRBD1 (5 bases). V was clipped by 5 bases and J by 4 bases, with 23 bases between them. CDR1 and CDR2 (germline): MGHRA, YSYEKL. There are 17 residues in the CDR3. For the CDR3, the DNA is TGCGCCAGCAGCAAAGGCGGGGTTTTGAGGGGCGGCACTGAAGCTTTCTTT. Translated, it gives CASSKGGVLRGGTEAFF.

V usage is TRBV29-1 and J usage is TRBJ1-1; no definite D call. The CDR3 has 12 residues. Trimming stripped 3 bases from V and 0 bases from J, with 5 bases between. CDR1 and CDR2 (germline): SQVTM, ANQGSEA. The chain's CDR3 is CSVDRLNTEAFF. The CDR3 nucleotides read TGCAGCGTTGACCGTTTGAACACTGAAGCTTTCTTT.

The chain recombines TRBV5-6 with TRBJ2-5, with 7 nucleotides matching TRBD1. The CDR3 has 14 amino acids. The ends lost 2 bases at V and 4 bases at J; junction bases unmatched: 5. The germline V gene encodes CDR1 SGHDT and CDR2 YYEEEE. The CDR3 sequence: CASSFGQVLETQYF. The DNA of the CDR3 is TGTGCCAGCAGCTTTGGACAGGTTCTAGAGACCCAGTACTTC.

V and J are TRBV5-1 and TRBJ2-7; a weak D match, TRBD1 (5 bases). The germline V gene encodes CDR1 SGHRS and CDR2 YFSETQ. This CDR3 region has 11 residues. V lost 5 bases to trimming and J lost 4 bases, with 7 bases between them. CDR3 loop: CASRDSYEQYF. The CDR3 DNA reads as TGCGCCAGCAGAGACAGTTACGAGCAGTACTTC.

The chain uses TRBV5-1 and TRBJ2-5; no clear D gene. CDR3 length equals 14 residues. The V end lost 4 bases, the J end lost 1 base, and 11 bases lay between the germline ends. Germline-derived CDR1 and CDR2 are SGHRS and YFSETQ. The CDR3 sequence: CASSPQTVQETQYF. The CDR3 DNA sequence: TGCGCCAGCAGCCCACAGACGGTCCAAGAGACCCAGTACTTC.

This chain joins TRBV5-1 and TRBJ1-5; no clear D gene. Germline-derived CDR1 and CDR2 are SGHRS and YFSETQ. This CDR3 is built from 13 residues. The V end was cut by 5 bases, the J end by 9 bases, with 15 bases between. Here the CDR3 DNA reads TGCGCCAGCAGTGCGGGTCCCGACGGGCCCCAGCATTTT. It is translated as CASSAGPDGPQHF.

The chain recombines TRBV27 with TRBJ2-1; weak D call: TRBD2 (5 bases). Germline-derived CDR1 and CDR2 are MNHEY and SMNVEV (reference sequence). The CDR3 consists of 14 residues. The V end lost 2 bases, the J end lost 4 bases, and 9 bases lay between the germline ends. The CDR3 nucleotides are TGTGCCAGCAGTTTAAGCGGCAGATACAATGAGCAGTTCTTC. Translating it yields CASSLSGRYNEQFF.

V is TRBV9 and J is TRBJ2-1; D is perhaps TRBD2 (7 bases). The CDR3 extends over 15 amino acids. The germline V gene encodes CDR1 SGDLS and CDR2 YYNGEE. V was clipped by 0 bases and J by 6 bases, with 13 bases between them. CDR3 residues: CASSVGWGGGNEQFF. The CDR3 DNA reads TGTGCCAGCAGCGTAGGGTGGGGGGGCGGCAATGAGCAGTTCTTC.

The rearrangement links TRBV28 to TRBJ2-7; no reliable D call. This CDR3 region has 14 residues. V lost 0 bases and J 0 bases, leaving 6 bases between the germline ends. Germline V CDR1 and CDR2: MDHEN, SYDVKM. CDR3 DNA: TGTGCCAGCAGTTTATGGTCTAGCTCCTACGAGCAGTACTTC. The encoded protein is CASSLWSSSYEQYF.

The chain combines TRBV7-9 with TRBJ2-1; D unresolved. Trimming took 2 bases from V and 9 from J, leaving 5 bases between them. The CDR3 has 11 amino acids. The germline gives CDR1 SEHNR, CDR2 FQNEAQ (reference sequence). This chain's CDR3 is CASSLSGEQFF. In DNA form, the CDR3 reads TGTGCCAGCAGCTTATCGGGTGAGCAGTTCTTC.